This T cell receptor beta chain was observed in a study of OX40 agonist ivuxolimab in advanced cancers. CDR1 MNHEY and CDR2 SMNVEV come from the germline V gene (reference sequence). V lost 7 bases to trimming and J lost 8 bases, with 17 bases between them. The CDR3 covers 14 residues. General study findings and limits: No antigen was identified for the clonally expanded peripheral T cells. Partial responders receiving 0.1-3.0 mg/kg showed among the lowest clonal expansion.

Here immunoSEQ multiplex PCR was the method, and the copy in TCRdb shows in-frame clones only, minus some. The top ten hold roughly 2.5% of the sample, which has about 69,000 clones, about nine tenths seen once. Worth noting for this clone: Its matching antigen is unknown.

Blood sampling took place at baseline, cycle 4 day 1, and cycle 7 day 1. The source of this sequence is an adult with an advanced solid tumor such as melanoma, head and neck, liver or kidney cancer. The sample was CD4+ or CD8+ T cells sorted from blood, taken in a trial of the OX40 agonist ivuxolimab. V usage is TRBV27 and J usage is TRBJ1-4, with D perhaps matching TRBD1 (5 bases). The CDR3 bases are TGTGCCAGCAAATTAGGCAGGGAAGCAGAAAAACTGTTTTTT. It translates to CASKLGREAEKLFF.